The rows below give T cell receptor beta chains drawn from one sample of a study of blood T cell repertoires in COVID-19. TCRdb keeps only in-frame clones here, not all; method: immunoSEQ multiplex PCR. The sample carries approximately 250,000 clones, roughly 86% recorded once. Sequences were obtained from peripheral blood. These receptors were taken from a man aged 40-50 years with active or convalescent COVID-19. CDR3s include the opening cysteine and the closing phenylalanine or tryptophan. Fields, in order: V gene, clone size, D gene, J gene, CDR3 protein, CDR3 DNA. The D gene is left open where the match is weak. The size entry is marked missing in some rows and otherwise reads once, few, many or a size class.

>TRBV3-1/TRBV3-2|.|TRBD1|TRBJ1-6
CASSPLIRGTPLHF
TGTGCCAGCAGCCCACTTATCAGGGGGACGCCCCTCCACTTT
>TRBV28|.|TRBD2|TRBJ2-7
CASRGSGGRSSYEQYF
TGTGCCAGCAGAGGTAGCGGGGGCCGAAGCTCCTACGAGCAGTACTTC
>TRBV19|.|TRBD2|TRBJ2-7
CASTGGRGSYEQYF
TGTGCCAGTACGGGAGGGCGGGGCTCCTACGAGCAGTACTTC
>TRBV5-1|.|TRBD1|TRBJ1-3
CASSLGDSSGNTIYF
TGCGCCAGCAGCTTGGGGGACAGCTCTGGAAACACCATATATTTT
>TRBV20-1|.|.|TRBJ2-4
CSASSETKNIQYF
TGCAGTGCTAGTTCCGAGACCAAAAACATTCAGTACTTC
>TRBV12-3/TRBV12-4|.|.|TRBJ2-7
CASSRDLFYEQYF
TGTGCCAGCAGTCGGGACTTATTCTACGAGCAGTACTTC
>TRBV6-5|.|.|TRBJ2-7
CASSYSRVSSYEQYF
TGTGCCAGCAGTTACTCTCGAGTGAGCTCCTACGAGCAGTACTTC
>TRBV6-5|few|TRBD2|TRBJ2-3
CASAGVAGGPDTQYF
TGTGCCAGCGCGGGGGTAGCGGGGGGCCCGGATACGCAGTATTTT
>TRBV3-1/TRBV3-2|.|.|TRBJ2-5
CASSQSIQQETQYF
TGTGCCAGCAGCCAGAGTATACAGCAAGAGACCCAGTACTTC
>TRBV30|few|.|TRBJ1-2
CAWSVPGSGYTF
TGTGCCTGGAGTGTCCCAGGGTCTGGCTACACCTTC
>TRBV5-6|.|.|TRBJ2-5
CASSLLVGGHETQYF
TGTGCCAGCAGCTTGTTGGTGGGGGGGCACGAGACCCAGTACTTC
>TRBV6-1|.|.|TRBJ2-1
CASSEWIGDEQFF
TGTGCCAGCAGTGAATGGATAGGGGATGAGCAGTTCTTC
>TRBV6-5|.|.|TRBJ2-3
CASRLRFTDTQYF
TGTGCCAGCAGGTTGCGGTTCACAGATACGCAGTATTTT
>TRBV11-3|.|.|TRBJ2-1
CASTKLNEQFF
TGTGCCAGCACCAAACTCAATGAGCAGTTCTTC
>TRBV7-3|.|.|TRBJ2-2
CASSLTSGELFF
TGTGCCAGCAGCTTAACCTCCGGGGAGCTGTTTTTT
>TRBV18|.|.|TRBJ2-7
CASSRELPHYEQYF
TGTGCCAGCTCCCGGGAACTCCCCCACTACGAGCAGTACTTC
>TRBV9|few|.|TRBJ2-7
CASSVEGPYEQYF
TGTGCCAGCAGCGTGGAGGGCCCCTACGAGCAGTACTTC
>TRBV9|.|TRBD2|TRBJ2-1
CASSVLAGGYNEQFF
TGTGCCAGCAGCGTCCTAGCGGGGGGTTACAATGAGCAGTTCTTC
>TRBV6-6|few|TRBD1|TRBJ1-3
CASSYQGASGNTIYF
TGTGCCAGCAGTTACCAGGGGGCCTCTGGAAACACCATATATTTT
>TRBV24-1|.|TRBD1|TRBJ2-7
CATSDPRAGGVGEQYF
TGTGCCACCAGTGATCCGCGGGCAGGGGGAGTCGGCGAGCAGTACTTC
>TRBV4-1|.|.|TRBJ1-5
CASRLTQGIGPQHF
TGCGCCAGCAGGCTAACCCAGGGGATTGGGCCCCAGCATTTT
>TRBV6-6|.|TRBD1|TRBJ1-1
CASSVPGQGSNTEAFF
TGTGCCAGCAGCGTCCCGGGACAGGGATCGAACACTGAAGCTTTCTTT
>TRBV19|.|.|TRBJ2-3
CATTDIKGTDTQYF
TGTGCCACTACGGACATAAAAGGCACAGATACGCAGTATTTT
>TRBV6-5|.|TRBD2|TRBJ2-7
CASSFEERGEQYF
TGTGCCAGCAGTTTCGAAGAGCGGGGCGAGCAGTACTTC
>TRBV12-3/TRBV12-4|.|.|TRBJ1-1
CASSLSPREAFF
TGTGCCAGCAGTTTAAGTCCCAGGGAAGCTTTCTTT
>TRBV7-2|.|.|TRBJ1-6
CASSLRYRQDNSPLHF
TGTGCCAGCAGCTTAAGATACAGGCAGGACAATTCACCCCTCCACTTT
>TRBV2|.|TRBD2|TRBJ2-2
CASSIQRGGRTGELFF
TGTGCCAGCAGTATCCAGCGGGGGGGCCGAACCGGGGAGCTGTTTTTT
>TRBV27|.|.|TRBJ1-6
CASSLLQTNNSPLHF
TGTGCCAGCAGTTTATTACAGACAAATAATTCACCCCTCCACTTT
>TRBV4-1|.|.|TRBJ1-1
CASSQENPTLNTEAFF
TGCGCCAGCAGCCAAGAGAATCCCACACTGAACACTGAAGCTTTCTTT
>TRBV6-5|.|.|TRBJ1-6
CASRAGSLAPLHF
TGTGCCAGCAGGGCGGGGTCCCTAGCACCCCTCCACTTT
>TRBV19|.|TRBD2|TRBJ2-7
CASSIDWTSPDYEQYF
TGTGCCAGTAGTATAGATTGGACTAGTCCGGACTACGAGCAGTACTTC
>TRBV10-3|.|TRBD1|TRBJ2-3
CAISPGQAADTQYF
TGTGCCATCAGTCCCGGACAGGCCGCAGATACGCAGTATTTT
>TRBV27|.|.|TRBJ2-5
CASSLSEGYETQYF
TGTGCCAGCAGTTTATCGGAGGGTTACGAGACCCAGTACTTC
>TRBV6-5|.|.|TRBJ2-1
CASSYEYGGEQFF
TGTGCCAGCAGTTACGAGTACGGTGGTGAGCAGTTCTTC
>TRBV10-3|.|TRBD1|TRBJ2-1
CAISVTYLGTGNEQFF
TGTGCCATCAGTGTGACCTACCTGGGGACAGGCAATGAGCAGTTCTTC
>TRBV12-3/TRBV12-4|few|.|TRBJ1-4
CASSLQEGEKLFF
TGTGCCAGCAGTTTACAGGAAGGTGAAAAACTGTTTTTT
>TRBV27|.|.|TRBJ1-5
CASSLRGRANQPQHF
TGTGCCAGCAGTTTAAGGGGCAGAGCTAATCAGCCCCAGCATTTT
>TRBV4-2|.|TRBD1|TRBJ1-3
CASSQPTGFSGNTIYF
TGTGCCAGCAGCCAACCGACAGGGTTCAGTGGAAACACCATATATTTT
>TRBV28|many|TRBD2|TRBJ2-7
CASSLILAGLYEQYF
TGTGCCAGCAGTTTAATCCTAGCGGGACTCTACGAGCAGTACTTC
>TRBV3-1/TRBV3-2|.|.|TRBJ1-2
CASSQASTGSGYTF
TGTGCCAGCAGCCAAGCTTCGACAGGAAGTGGCTACACCTTC
>TRBV21-1|.|.|TRBJ1-2
CASIQQNRGSPNYGYTF
TGTGCCAGCATCCAGCAAAATAGGGGGAGTCCTAACTATGGCTACACCTTC
>TRBV12-5|.|.|TRBJ1-5
CASGLWGHGVYSNQPQHF
TGTGCTAGTGGTTTGTGGGGCCATGGGGTTTATAGCAATCAGCCCCAGCATTTT
>TRBV3-1/TRBV3-2|.|TRBD1|TRBJ2-7
CASSQEGQGASYEQYF
TGTGCCAGCAGCCAAGAGGGACAGGGGGCTTCCTACGAGCAGTACTTC
>TRBV19|.|.|TRBJ2-1
CASSILLALDEQFF
TGTGCCAGTAGTATTTTACTAGCTTTGGATGAGCAGTTCTTC
>TRBV24-1|.|TRBD2|TRBJ2-7
CATSATGRGLAGVEQYF
TGTGCCACCAGTGCCACCGGGCGGGGACTAGCGGGAGTCGAGCAGTACTTC
>TRBV3-1/TRBV3-2|once|.|TRBJ2-3
CASSQGGLHPTSTDTQYF
TGTGCCAGCAGCCAAGGGGGACTCCATCCTACTAGCACAGATACGCAGTATTTT
>TRBV7-2|.|TRBD1|TRBJ1-2
CASSPRTGSRNNYGYTF
TGTGCCAGCAGCCCCAGGACAGGCAGCCGCAATAACTATGGCTACACCTTC
>TRBV20-1|.|TRBD1|TRBJ2-4
CSASSGRGYIQYF
TGCAGTGCTAGTTCTGGCAGGGGGTACATTCAGTACTTC
>TRBV9|.|TRBD1|TRBJ2-7
CASSVGDRAYYEQYF
TGTGCCAGCAGCGTAGGTGACAGGGCCTACTACGAGCAGTACTTC
>TRBV5-1|.|.|TRBJ2-5
CASSLGAASMETQYF
TGCGCCAGCAGCTTGGGAGCCGCGAGTATGGAGACCCAGTACTTC
>TRBV28|.|TRBD1|TRBJ2-5
CASNHRGETQYF
TGTGCCAGCAACCACAGGGGAGAGACCCAGTACTTC
>TRBV7-6|few|.|TRBJ2-5
CASSPRETQYF
TGTGCCAGCAGCCCGCGGGAGACCCAGTACTTC
>TRBV13|.|TRBD2|TRBJ2-1
CASQRSSGSTEQFF
TGTGCCAGCCAGAGGTCTAGCGGGTCTACCGAGCAGTTCTTC